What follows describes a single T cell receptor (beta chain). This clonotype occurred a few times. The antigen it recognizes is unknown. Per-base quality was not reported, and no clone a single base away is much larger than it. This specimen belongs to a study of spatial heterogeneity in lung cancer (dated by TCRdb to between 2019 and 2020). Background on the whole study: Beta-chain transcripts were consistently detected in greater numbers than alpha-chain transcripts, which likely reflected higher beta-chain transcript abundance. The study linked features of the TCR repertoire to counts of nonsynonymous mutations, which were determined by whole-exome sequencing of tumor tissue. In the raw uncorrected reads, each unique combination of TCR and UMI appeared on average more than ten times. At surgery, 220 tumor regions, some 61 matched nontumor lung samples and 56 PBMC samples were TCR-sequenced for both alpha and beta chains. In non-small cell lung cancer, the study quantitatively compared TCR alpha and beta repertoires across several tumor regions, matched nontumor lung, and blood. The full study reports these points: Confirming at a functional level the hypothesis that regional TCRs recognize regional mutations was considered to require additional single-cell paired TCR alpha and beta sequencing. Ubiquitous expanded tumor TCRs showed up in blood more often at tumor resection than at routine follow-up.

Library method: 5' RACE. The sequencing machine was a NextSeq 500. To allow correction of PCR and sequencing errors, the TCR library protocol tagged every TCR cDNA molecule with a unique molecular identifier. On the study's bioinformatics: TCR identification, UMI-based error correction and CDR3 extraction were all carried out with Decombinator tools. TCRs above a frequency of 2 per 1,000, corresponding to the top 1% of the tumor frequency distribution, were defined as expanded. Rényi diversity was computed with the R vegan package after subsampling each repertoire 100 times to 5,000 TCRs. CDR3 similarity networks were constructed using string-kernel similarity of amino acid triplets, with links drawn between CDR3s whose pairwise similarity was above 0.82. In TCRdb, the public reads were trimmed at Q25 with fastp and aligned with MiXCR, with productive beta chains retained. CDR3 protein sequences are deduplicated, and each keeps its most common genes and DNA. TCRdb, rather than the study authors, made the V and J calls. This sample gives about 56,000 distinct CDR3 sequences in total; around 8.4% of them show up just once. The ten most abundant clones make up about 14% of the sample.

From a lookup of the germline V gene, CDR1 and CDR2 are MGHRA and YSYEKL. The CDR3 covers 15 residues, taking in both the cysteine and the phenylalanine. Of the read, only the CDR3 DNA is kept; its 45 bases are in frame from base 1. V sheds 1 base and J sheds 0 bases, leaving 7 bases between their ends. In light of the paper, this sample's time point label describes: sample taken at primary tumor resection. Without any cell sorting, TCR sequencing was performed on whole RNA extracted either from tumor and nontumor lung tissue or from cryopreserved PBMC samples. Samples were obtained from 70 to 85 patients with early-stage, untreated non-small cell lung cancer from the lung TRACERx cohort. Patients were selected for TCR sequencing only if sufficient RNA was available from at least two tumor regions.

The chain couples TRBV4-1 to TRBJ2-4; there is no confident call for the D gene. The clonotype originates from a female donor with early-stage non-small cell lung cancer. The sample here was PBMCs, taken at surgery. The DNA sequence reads TGCGCCAGCAGCCAAGGGATGCTAGCCAAAAACATTCAGTACTTC. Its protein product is CASSQGMLAKNIQYF.